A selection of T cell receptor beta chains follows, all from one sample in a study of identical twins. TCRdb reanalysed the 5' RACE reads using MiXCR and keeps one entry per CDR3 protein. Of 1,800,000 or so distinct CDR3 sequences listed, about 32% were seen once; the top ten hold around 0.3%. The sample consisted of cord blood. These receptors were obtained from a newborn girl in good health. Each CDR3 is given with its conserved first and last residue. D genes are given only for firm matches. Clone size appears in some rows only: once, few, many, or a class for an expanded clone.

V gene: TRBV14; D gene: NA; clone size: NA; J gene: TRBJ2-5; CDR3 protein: CASSQDWFRDQETQYF; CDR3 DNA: TGTGCCAGCAGCCAAGATTGGTTTCGGGACCAAGAGACCCAGTACTTC
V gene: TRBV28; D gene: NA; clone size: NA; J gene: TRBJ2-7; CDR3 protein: CASYESGGYEQYF; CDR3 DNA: TGTGCCAGCTACGAGAGTGGGGGCTACGAGCAGTACTTC
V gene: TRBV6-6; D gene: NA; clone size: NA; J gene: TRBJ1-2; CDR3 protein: CASSYIMGEDSYTF; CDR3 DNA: TGTGCCAGCAGTTACATTATGGGAGAGGATAGCTACACCTTC
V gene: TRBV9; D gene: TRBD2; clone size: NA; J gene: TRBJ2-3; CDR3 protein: CASSVGSGTSGTDTQYF; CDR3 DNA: TGTGCCAGCAGCGTAGGGTCCGGGACTAGCGGCACAGATACGCAGTATTTT
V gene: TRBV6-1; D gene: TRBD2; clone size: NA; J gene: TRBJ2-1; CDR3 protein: CASSERREGNEQFF; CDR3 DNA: TGTGCCAGCAGTGAACGGCGGGAGGGAAATGAGCAGTTCTTC
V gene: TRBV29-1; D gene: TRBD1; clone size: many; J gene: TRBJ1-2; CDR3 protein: CSVLSQGVDGYTF; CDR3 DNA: TGCAGCGTTCTGAGCCAGGGGGTCGATGGCTACACCTTC
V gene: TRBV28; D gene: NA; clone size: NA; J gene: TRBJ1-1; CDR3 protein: CASSSYGPRNTEAFF; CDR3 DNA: TGTGCCAGCAGTTCTTATGGACCGAGGAACACTGAAGCTTTCTTT
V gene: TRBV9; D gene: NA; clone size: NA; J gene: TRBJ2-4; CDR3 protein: CAGSVGQGPKNIQYF; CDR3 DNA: TGTGCCGGCAGCGTAGGTCAGGGCCCCAAAAACATTCAGTACTTC
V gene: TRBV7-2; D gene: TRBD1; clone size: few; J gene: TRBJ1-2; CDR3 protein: CASSLPTGYGYTF; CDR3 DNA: TGTGCCAGCAGCTTACCGACAGGGTATGGCTACACCTTC
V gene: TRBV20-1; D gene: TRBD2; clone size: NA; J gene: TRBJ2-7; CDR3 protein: CSAPPSGNSYEQYF; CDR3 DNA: TGCAGTGCCCCACCTAGCGGAAACTCCTACGAGCAGTACTTC
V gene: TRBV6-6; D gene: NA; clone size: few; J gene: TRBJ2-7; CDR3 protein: CASSSHIYEQYF; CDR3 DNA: TGTGCCAGCAGTTCTCATATCTACGAGCAGTACTTC
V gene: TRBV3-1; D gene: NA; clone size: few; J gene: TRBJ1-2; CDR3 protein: CASSQDGRLYGYTF; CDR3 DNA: TGTGCCAGCAGCCAAGACGGCAGGCTCTATGGCTACACCTTC
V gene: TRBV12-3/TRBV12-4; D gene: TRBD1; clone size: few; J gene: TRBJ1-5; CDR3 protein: CASSFGGGGQPQHF; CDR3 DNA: TGTGCCAGCAGTTTTGGAGGGGGCGGGCAGCCCCAGCATTTT
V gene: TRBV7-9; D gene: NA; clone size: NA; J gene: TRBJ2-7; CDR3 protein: CASSHRDTPYEQYF; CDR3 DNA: TGTGCCAGCAGCCACCGGGACACCCCTTACGAGCAGTACTTC
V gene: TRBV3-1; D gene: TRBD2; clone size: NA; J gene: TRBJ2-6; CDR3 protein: CASSLRLAGGVGANVLTF; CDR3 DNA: TGTGCCAGCAGCCTGAGACTAGCGGGAGGGGTTGGGGCCAACGTCCTGACTTTC
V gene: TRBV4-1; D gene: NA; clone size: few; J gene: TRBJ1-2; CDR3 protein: CASSQAKNYGYTF; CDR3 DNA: TGTGCCAGCAGCCAAGCAAAAAACTATGGCTACACCTTC
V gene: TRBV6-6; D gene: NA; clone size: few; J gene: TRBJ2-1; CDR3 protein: CASSYLDVYNEQFF; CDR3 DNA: TGTGCCAGCAGTTACTTGGACGTCTACAATGAGCAGTTCTTC
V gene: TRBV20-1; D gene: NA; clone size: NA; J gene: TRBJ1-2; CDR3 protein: CSARFQTVYGYTF; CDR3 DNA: TGCAGTGCTAGATTCCAGACAGTCTATGGCTACACCTTC
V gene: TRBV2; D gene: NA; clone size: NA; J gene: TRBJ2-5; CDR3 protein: CASRGLGTQYF; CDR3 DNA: TGTGCCAGCAGGGGATTGGGGACCCAGTACTTC
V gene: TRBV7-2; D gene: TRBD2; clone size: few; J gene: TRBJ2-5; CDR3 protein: CASSSWVTSGGGETQYF; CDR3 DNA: TGTGCCAGCAGCTCGTGGGTGACTAGCGGGGGAGGAGAGACCCAGTACTTC